A selection of T cell receptor beta chains follows, all from one sample in a study of PD-1 blockade in mismatch repair-deficient tumors. TCRdb's table, derived via immunoSEQ multiplex PCR, lists solely in-frame clones and lacks some. This sample has about 34,000 clones, with around 80% found just once. Source: PBMCs, taken roughly 6 weeks after starting pembrolizumab. These receptors originate from an adult with mismatch repair-deficient cancer. The CDR3 runs from the conserved cysteine through the conserved F or W. A D gene is named only where the DNA matches it firmly.

V gene	D gene	J gene	CDR3 length	CDR3 protein
TRBV27	TRBD1	TRBJ2-7	13	CASTMGQGAEQYF
TRBV29-1	-	TRBJ2-3	15	CSVEDGTYRTDTQYF
TRBV19	-	TRBJ2-4	12	CATKDRFYIQYF
TRBV28	-	TRBJ2-7	11	CASTLHYEQYF
TRBV12-5	TRBD1	TRBJ1-5	16	CASGLVQGSVNQPQHF
TRBV20-1	-	TRBJ1-2	11	CSGRGFHGYTF
TRBV7-8	-	TRBJ2-1	15	CASSLTLGGYNEQFF
TRBV7-2	-	TRBJ1-2	15	CASSTRQAVDYGYTF
TRBV29-1	-	TRBJ1-5	13	CSVGDNSNQPQHF
TRBV10-2	TRBD1	TRBJ2-5	15	CASSAQQGAGETQYF
TRBV6-1	-	TRBJ2-7	13	CATRTSKTYEQYF
TRBV7-2	TRBD1	TRBJ1-1	13	CASSSQGGSEAFF
TRBV19	TRBD1	TRBJ1-5	15	CASTLDRAPNQPQHF
TRBV5-8	TRBD2	TRBJ2-5	15	CASSLMAGGPETQYF
TRBV13	TRBD2	TRBJ2-7	15	CASSVTSGSSREQYF
TRBV5-1	TRBD1	TRBJ1-5	17	CASSPGTGEYSNQPQHF
TRBV28	-	TRBJ1-5	15	CASSFGRWGNQPQHF
TRBV7-2	TRBD1	TRBJ1-1	14	CASSFRQGGTEAFF
TRBV27	TRBD1	TRBJ1-2	14	CASSGQGLMDGYTF
TRBV14	-	TRBJ2-7	14	CASSQWGGGYEQYF
TRBV30	-	TRBJ1-2	14	CAWSETYRDDGYTF
TRBV18	-	TRBJ1-2	19	CASSPLTGRSSGINYGYTF
TRBV28	TRBD1	TRBJ2-7	15	CASSLGPGQTYEQYF
TRBV28	TRBD1	TRBJ1-1	15	CASSLRGQVNTEAFF
TRBV29-1	TRBD2	TRBJ2-7	16	CSVEDLGREGVYEQYF
TRBV30	-	TRBJ1-2	13	CAWSRGFDYGYTF
TRBV5-1	TRBD2	TRBJ2-2	16	CASSLERGRNTGELFF
TRBV10-3	-	TRBJ2-4	14	CAISESGVTNIQYF
TRBV11-3	TRBD2	TRBJ2-7	15	CASSPGLAGQYEQYF
TRBV4-2	-	TRBJ1-2	15	CASSQERQDTYGYTF
TRBV28	TRBD1	TRBJ1-1	12	CATTGVGTEAFF
TRBV28	TRBD1	TRBJ1-1	15	CASSEPAGGLEVAFF
TRBV5-4	TRBD2	TRBJ2-3	14	CASSLLTGGDTQYF